Listed below are T cell receptor beta chains from one sample, sequenced in a study of blood T cell repertoires in COVID-19. The data were produced by immunoSEQ multiplex PCR, yet TCRdb's version contains in-frame clones alone and is incomplete. The sample has more than 200,000 clones, more than 65% seen once; the top ten hold under 5%. The sequencing input was peripheral blood. These receptors were obtained from a man in his forties or fifties with active or convalescent COVID-19. Each CDR3 is given with its conserved first and last residue. D genes are given only for firm matches. The listing skips clone size in some rows; elsewhere it reads once, few, many or a size class.

v_gene,d_gene,j_gene,abundance,CDR3aa,CDR3nt
TRBV27,.,TRBJ2-2,.,CASSLAGNTGELFF,TGTGCCAGCAGTTTAGCGGGGAACACCGGGGAGCTGTTTTTT
TRBV28,.,TRBJ1-2,.,CASSLGLQGNYGYTF,TGTGCCAGCAGTTTAGGTTTACAGGGAAACTATGGCTACACCTTC
TRBV18,.,TRBJ1-1,.,CASSPMANTEAFF,TGTGCCAGCTCACCAATGGCGAACACTGAAGCTTTCTTT
TRBV2,.,TRBJ1-1,.,CASSLPVQGEVFF,TGTGCCAGCAGCTTGCCGGTACAGGGCGAAGTTTTCTTT
TRBV7-2,TRBD2,TRBJ2-1,.,CATSTGGGYNEQFF,TGTGCCACCTCCACCGGGGGGGGATACAATGAGCAGTTCTTC
TRBV3-1/TRBV3-2,TRBD2,TRBJ2-1,.,CARSHGGGGGNEQFF,TGTGCCCGCAGCCACGGGGGCGGGGGGGGGAATGAGCAGTTCTTC
TRBV2,.,TRBJ1-5,.,CASQRLATGNQPQHF,TGTGCCAGCCAAAGACTTGCCACGGGCAATCAGCCCCAGCATTTT
TRBV27,.,TRBJ2-7,.,CASSWALSSYEQYF,TGTGCCAGCAGTTGGGCACTCAGCTCCTACGAGCAGTACTTC
TRBV19,.,TRBJ2-7,few,CASSPAGDQTYEQYF,TGTGCCAGTTCCCCCGCAGGGGACCAAACCTACGAGCAGTACTTC
TRBV10-3,TRBD1,TRBJ1-5,.,CAISWGQDGGSQHF,TGTGCCATTTCATGGGGACAGGACGGTGGGTCCCAGCATTTT
TRBV6-5,.,TRBJ1-2,once,CASASNQGVGYTF,TGTGCCAGCGCCTCTAACCAGGGCGTGGGCTACACCTTC
TRBV5-6,TRBD1,TRBJ1-2,.,CASSLNRGAGYGYTF,TGTGCCAGCAGCTTGAACAGGGGGGCAGGATATGGCTACACCTTC
TRBV5-5,.,TRBJ2-3,.,CASSFLASGTDTQYF,TGTGCCAGCAGCTTCTTGGCTAGCGGCACAGATACGCAGTATTTT
TRBV21-1,.,TRBJ2-1,.,CASSNVAGPIRGQFF,TGTGCCAGCAGCAATGTAGCGGGGCCCATTAGGGGGCAGTTCTTC
TRBV30,TRBD2,TRBJ2-1,.,CAWTVGTSPAGEQFF,TGTGCCTGGACTGTAGGGACTAGCCCCGCCGGTGAGCAGTTCTTC
TRBV7-3,.,TRBJ1-6,.,CASSPRGGFPPLHF,TGTGCCAGCAGCCCCCGCGGGGGGTTCCCACCCCTCCACTTT
TRBV6-2/TRBV6-3,.,TRBJ2-7,.,CASSHSYEQYF,TGTGCCAGCAGTCACTCCTACGAGCAGTACTTC
TRBV3-1/TRBV3-2,.,TRBJ1-4,.,CASSPTGTPTNEKLFF,TGTGCCAGCAGCCCTACCGGGACTCCAACTAATGAAAAACTGTTTTTT
TRBV18,.,TRBJ2-7,once,CASSPTGNEQYF,TGTGCCAGCTCACCCACAGGGAACGAGCAGTACTTC
TRBV5-5,.,TRBJ1-5,.,CASSLAYDNYQPQHF,TGTGCCAGCAGCTTGGCCTACGACAACTATCAGCCCCAGCATTTT
TRBV19,.,TRBJ2-2,.,CASTHLASGRTGELFF,TGTGCCAGTACCCACCTGGCCTCAGGGCGGACCGGGGAGCTGTTTTTT
TRBV11-2,TRBD2,TRBJ2-3,.,CASSSGTSGDTDTQYF,TGTGCCAGCAGCTCCGGGACTAGCGGGGACACAGATACGCAGTATTTT
TRBV11-1,TRBD2,TRBJ2-3,.,CASSLAGGWMQYF,TGTGCCAGCAGCTTAGCGGGGGGGTGGATGCAGTATTTT
TRBV28,TRBD1,TRBJ1-2,.,CASRPRDRGSTQDYGYTF,TGTGCCAGCAGACCTCGGGACAGGGGGTCCACTCAGGACTATGGCTACACCTTC
TRBV9,TRBD2,TRBJ2-5,.,CASSVGGGVETQYF,TGTGCCAGCAGCGTAGGTGGGGGGGTCGAGACCCAGTACTTC
TRBV11-3,.,TRBJ1-1,.,CASSSDTEAFF,TGTGCCAGCAGCTCGGACACTGAAGCTTTCTTT
TRBV27,.,TRBJ1-6,.,CASSWYSDSPLHF,TGTGCCAGCAGTTGGTATTCGGATTCACCCCTCCACTTT
TRBV9,.,TRBJ1-1,.,CASSATGYTEAFF,TGTGCCAGCAGCGCCACAGGGTACACTGAAGCTTTCTTT
TRBV10-3,TRBD2,TRBJ2-7,.,CAITRSGGAAEQYF,TGTGCCATCACCCGAAGCGGGGGGGCGGCCGAGCAGTACTTC
TRBV2,TRBD1,TRBJ2-7,.,CASRGDRVVYF,TGTGCCAGCAGAGGGGACAGGGTGGTCTACTTC
TRBV28,.,TRBJ1-1,.,CASRDNRAQDFF,TGTGCCAGCAGAGACAACAGGGCTCAAGACTTCTTT